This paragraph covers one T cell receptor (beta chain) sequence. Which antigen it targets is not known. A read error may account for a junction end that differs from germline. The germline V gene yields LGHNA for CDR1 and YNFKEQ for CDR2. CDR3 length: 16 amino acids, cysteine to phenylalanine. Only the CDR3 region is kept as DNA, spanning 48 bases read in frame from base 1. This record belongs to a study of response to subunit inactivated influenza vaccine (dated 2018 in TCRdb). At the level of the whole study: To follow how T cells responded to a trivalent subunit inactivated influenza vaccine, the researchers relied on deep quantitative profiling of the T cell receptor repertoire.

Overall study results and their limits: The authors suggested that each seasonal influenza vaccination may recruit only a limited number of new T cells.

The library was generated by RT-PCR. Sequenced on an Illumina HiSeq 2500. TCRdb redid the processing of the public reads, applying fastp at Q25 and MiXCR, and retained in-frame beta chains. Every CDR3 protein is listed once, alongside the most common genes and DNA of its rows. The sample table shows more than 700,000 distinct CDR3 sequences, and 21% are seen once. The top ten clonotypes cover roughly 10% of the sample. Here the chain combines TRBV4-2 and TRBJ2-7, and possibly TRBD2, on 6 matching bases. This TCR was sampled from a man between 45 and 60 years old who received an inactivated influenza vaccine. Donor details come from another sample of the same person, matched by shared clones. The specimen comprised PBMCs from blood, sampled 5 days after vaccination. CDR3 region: CASGPVRRTTSYEQYF. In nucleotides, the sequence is TGTGCCAGCGGCCCCGTCAGGCGGACTACCTCCTACGAGCAGTATTTC.